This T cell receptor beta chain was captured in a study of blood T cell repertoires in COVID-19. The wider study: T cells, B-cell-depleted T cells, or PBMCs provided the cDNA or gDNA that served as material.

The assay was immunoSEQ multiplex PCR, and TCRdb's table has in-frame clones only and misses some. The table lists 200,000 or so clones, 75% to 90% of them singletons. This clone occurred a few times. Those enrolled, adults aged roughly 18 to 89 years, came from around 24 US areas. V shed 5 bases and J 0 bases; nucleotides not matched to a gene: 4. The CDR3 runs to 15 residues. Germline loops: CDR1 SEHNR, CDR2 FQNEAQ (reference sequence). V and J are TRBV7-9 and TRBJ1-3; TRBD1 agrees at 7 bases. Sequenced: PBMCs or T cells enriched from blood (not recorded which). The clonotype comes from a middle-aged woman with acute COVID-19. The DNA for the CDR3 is TGTGCCAGCAGCCTAGGGACAGTCTCTGGAAACACCATATATTTT. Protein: CASSLGTVSGNTIYF.